This T cell receptor beta chain was documented in a study of shared T cell receptors in the human thymus (dated by TCRdb to about 2021). For the study in its entirety: The study investigated the way shared, self-reactive T-cell receptor alpha chains are produced in the human thymus.

The CDR3, from cysteine to phenylalanine, totals 15 residues. The only DNA kept is the CDR3, 45 bases in frame from the first base. CDR1 and CDR2 (SGHRS, YFSETQ) derive from the germline V gene. V loses 4 bases at its end and J loses 9 bases; junction bases beyond the gene matches: 6. This clone has a handful of counts. Its antigen is unknown. The record has no base qualities; no much larger clone is one base away. Library preparation used the immunoSEQ multiplex PCR assay. In its TCRdb copy, this immuneACCESS table keeps in-frame sequences only and misses some clones. Where compared with another copy, unresolved V genes explain less than half of these, and the others have no known cause. In all, the sample holds roughly 700,000 clones, and roughly 88% of those were seen once. The ten biggest clones cover around 0.0099% of the sample. This sample also appeared in a second study, on human thymus T cells. The second study's authors report: Donors were immunologically healthy infants undergoing open corrective cardiac surgery for congenital heart defects in Finland. Thymus tissue was collected as surgical resects that were removed during corrective cardiac surgery. Usage of V and J gene segments appeared to be biased in both the thymic and the peripheral blood repertoires. Highly overlapping thymic TCR repertoires among unrelated individuals were reported in the related research. The study used 7 to 9 infant thymus samples plus four related peripheral blood samples to characterize TCR alpha and beta repertoires. Donor ages ranged from roughly 6 to 250 days, and the cohort comprised roughly 6 male and a couple of female infants. Thymocytes were freed from the tissue by mechanical means and kept at -70 degrees C as pellets of roughly 9-34 million cells. A QIAsymphony instrument was used to extract genomic DNA from frozen cell pellets. TCRB and TCRAD loci were amplified from a standardized quantity of quality-controlled genomic DNA using the immunoSEQ multiplex PCR assay. Amplicons spanned the V(D)J region at a length sufficient to cover the CDR3 and identify V and J genes. Amplicon sequencing was performed on an Illumina platform through the commercial immunoSEQ service. Corrections for primer bias and sequencing errors followed previously described methods, while TCRAD and TCRB definitions were based on the IMGT database. Repertoires were analysed with immunoSEQ Analyzer 3.0 and VDJTools, covering basic statistics, V/J segment usage, diversity estimates, rarefaction and pairwise overlap. Chao1, ChaoE, Efron-Thisted, Shannon and inverse Simpson indices were used to estimate diversity, which was also estimated on datasets down-sampled to the smallest sample. For repertoire overlap, CDR3 nucleotide sequence, V gene and J gene had to match strictly, and clustering was done by Jaccard-based multidimensional scaling. On average, roughly 810,000 unique TCRB clonotypes were obtained from thymus samples, compared with approximately 82,000 from blood samples.

The rearranged chain carries TRBV5-1 and TRBJ2-1, and TRBD2 aligns with 14 junction nucleotides. This sequence was found in a boy under two years old with a congenital heart defect. Donor details come from another sample of the same person, matched by shared clones. The sample taken for sequencing was thymocytes. The CDR3 protein: CASSPGLAGVAEQFF. In nucleotides, the sequence is TGCGCCAGCAGCCCGGGACTAGCGGGAGTAGCTGAGCAGTTCTTC.